These 16 T cell receptor beta chains share one sample of origin, sequenced in a study of blood T cell repertoires in COVID-19. The protocol was immunoSEQ multiplex PCR, while the TCRdb copy is restricted to in-frame clones and leaves out a portion. This table holds hundreds of thousands of clones, roughly 89% found once. The sample taken for sequencing was PBMCs or T cells enriched from blood (not recorded which). These receptors were collected from a man aged 40-50 years who had recovered from COVID-19.

The chain carries TRBV5-8 and TRBJ2-7, with D tentatively TRBD2 (6 bases). The CDR3 spans 15 residues. V was cut by 4 bases and J by 5 bases, with 19 bases left in between. Germline CDR1 is SGHTS and CDR2 is YDEGEE. CDR3 residues: CASSRTTLGSHEQYF. CDR3 bases: TGTGCCAGCAGCCGGACTACTTTGGGATCCCACGAGCAGTACTTC.

The chain carries TRBV6-5 and TRBJ2-1; 11 bases line up with TRBD2. CDR1 and CDR2 (germline): MNHEY, SVGAGI. This CDR3 has 15 amino acids. Losses at the gene ends were 7 bases for V and 7 bases for J; bases not matched to a gene: 9. In DNA, the CDR3 is TGTGCCAGCACGGACGGGACTAGCGGCTGGAATGAGCAGTTCTTC. This gives the protein CASTDGTSGWNEQFF.

The chain joins TRBV7-9 to TRBJ2-7; 9 nucleotides align to TRBD1. Germline V gene data show CDR1 as SEHNR and CDR2 as FQNEAQ (reference sequence). V trimming: 5 bases; J trimming: 3 bases; junction bases outside the gene matches: 8. This CDR3 region has 15 residues. This chain's CDR3 is CASSKTGTGIYEQYF. The DNA for the CDR3 is TGTGCCAGCAGCAAAACCGGGACAGGGATCTACGAGCAGTACTTC.

This chain uses TRBV6-1 with TRBJ2-3, with TRBD1 matching over 9 bases. Germline loops: CDR1 MNHNS, CDR2 SASEGT. V lost 4 bases and J lost 4; bases outside the gene matches: 9. The CDR3 totals 16 residues. The CDR3, as DNA: TGTGCCAGCAGTGTTACAGGGGGCTTATACCCAGATACGCAGTATTTT. Amino acid sequence: CASSVTGGLYPDTQYF.

The rearrangement joins TRBV19 to TRBJ1-5, with 7 nucleotides matching TRBD1. CDR1 is LNHDA and CDR2 is SQIVND in the germline V gene (reference sequence). After removal of 3 bases from V and 7 bases from J, the junction contained 15 bases not matched to a gene. This CDR3 spans 17 amino acids. Written as DNA, the CDR3 is TGTGCCAGTAGTATTGTCCAGGGGGAAGTCGGAAGGCAGCCCCAGCATTTT. Amino acids: CASSIVQGEVGRQPQHF.

The rearrangement joins TRBV6-5 to TRBJ2-7; 9 nucleotides line up with TRBD2. Losses at the gene ends were 6 bases for V and 5 bases for J; bases not matched to a gene: 11. The germline gives CDR1 MNHEY, CDR2 SVGAGI. The CDR3 runs to 15 residues. The CDR3, as DNA: TGTGCCAGCAGAGATGACCTAGCGGGGAGAGACGAGCAGTACTTC. Residues: CASRDDLAGRDEQYF.

This chain joins TRBV28 and TRBJ2-7, with 9 bases that match TRBD1. Trimming at V came to 3 bases and at J to 1 base, leaving 4 bases not matched to a gene. This CDR3 region has 15 residues. The germline gives CDR1 MDHEN, CDR2 SYDVKM. The CDR3 DNA reads TGTGCCAGCAGTTTCCGGGACAGGGATTCCTACGAGCAGTACTTC. Translating gives CASSFRDRDSYEQYF.

The chain joins TRBV4-1 to TRBJ2-7; TRBD1 might be the D (6 bases). Germline CDR1 reads MGHRA; CDR2 reads YSYEKL. This CDR3 comprises 17 residues. V was shortened by 4 bases and J by 5 bases, with 24 bases between the two germline ends. The CDR3 DNA reads TGCGCCAGCAGCCCCCTCCGTCAGGGGAGTAGTATGGACGAGCAGTACTTC. It yields the protein CASSPLRQGSSMDEQYF.

This chain uses TRBV12-5 with TRBJ2-1; possibly TRBD2 for D (6 bases). Germline-derived CDR1 and CDR2 are LGHNT and FRNRAP. The CDR3 consists of 14 residues. The V gene lost 7 bases and the J gene lost 3 bases, with 13 bases spanning the gap. The CDR3 spells CASVLGGNYNEQFF. The CDR3 DNA reads as TGTGCTAGTGTCTTGGGGGGAAACTACAATGAGCAGTTCTTC. The full variable domain, completed using reference TRBV12-5 and TRBJ2-1, is DARVTQTPRHKVTEMGQEVTMRCQPILGHNTVFWYRQTMMQGLELLAYFRNRAPLDDSGMPKDRFSAEMPDATLATLKIQPSEPRDSAVYFCASVLGGNYNEQFFGPGTRLTVL.

The rearrangement joins TRBV18 to TRBJ1-3; the D gene is possibly TRBD1 (5 bases). Per germline, CDR1 KGHSH and CDR2 LQKENI. V shed 2 bases and J shed 2 bases, with 10 bases lying between them. The CDR3 totals 15 residues. This chain's CDR3 is CASSPVRGAGNTIYF. CDR3 bases: TGTGCCAGCTCACCAGTCCGGGGGGCTGGAAACACCATATATTTT.

This clone was detected once. This chain joins TRBV27 and TRBJ1-5, with D maybe TRBD1 (5 bases). The germline V and J ends were trimmed by 4 bases and 0 bases, with 13 bases remaining between them. Germline V lookup: CDR1 MNHEY, CDR2 SMNVEV (reference sequence). The CDR3 is 16 residues long. In DNA, the CDR3 is TGTGCCAGCAGTTCCTATCAGGGCTATAGCAATCAGCCCCAGCATTTT. Translation gives CASSSYQGYSNQPQHF.

This clone was detected only once. The CDR3 sequence: CASSLSRGQGYEQYF. Written as DNA, the CDR3 is TGTGCCAGCAGCTTGTCCAGGGGGCAGGGCTACGAGCAGTACTTC. The chain uses TRBV5-4 and TRBJ2-7; TRBD1 agrees at 8 bases. Germline CDR1 SGHNT, CDR2 YYREEE (reference sequence). With V trimmed by 1 base and J by 3 bases, 6 bases remained unmatched. The CDR3 length is 15 residues.

The CDR3 spells CASRPSGSGSYEQYF. The CDR3 DNA is TGTGCCAGCAGACCTAGCGGGAGTGGGTCCTACGAGCAGTACTTC. The chain links TRBV6-2 or TRBV6-3 to TRBJ2-7, with TRBD2 matching 10 bases. The length of the CDR3 is 15 residues. V lost 6 bases, J lost 1 base, and 6 bases stayed unmatched. From germline, CDR1 is MNHEY and CDR2 SVGEGT.

This clone has only one observation. The V and J genes are TRBV6-4 and TRBJ1-3; D possibly corresponds to TRBD1 (5 bases). Trimming took 9 bases from V and 0 from J, leaving 15 bases between them. CDR1 is MRHNA and CDR2 is SNTAGT in the germline V gene. The CDR3 runs 15 residues. CDR3 loop: CARVLGASSGNTIYF. CDR3 nucleotides: TGTGCCAGGGTACTTGGGGCAAGCTCTGGAAACACCATATATTTT.

The V gene is TRBV5-6, the J gene TRBJ2-1, with 7 bases fitting TRBD2. The CDR3 loop spans 16 amino acids. After removal of 1 base from V and 2 bases from J, the junction contained 6 bases not matched to a gene. Germline V lookup: CDR1 SGHDT, CDR2 YYEEEE. The CDR3 nucleotides read TGTGCCAGCAGCTTGCCTGGGGAGGGCGCCTACAATGAGCAGTTCTTC. This translates into CASSLPGEGAYNEQFF.

V is TRBV7-3 and J is TRBJ2-1; 9 nucleotides align to TRBD2. Germline V lookup: CDR1 SGHTA, CDR2 FQGTGA. V lost 5 bases to trimming and J lost 6 bases; unmatched junction nucleotides: 11. This CDR3 has 16 amino acids. The CDR3: CASSMLAGEQSNEQFF. In DNA form, the CDR3 reads TGTGCCAGCAGCATGTTAGCGGGAGAACAGTCCAATGAGCAGTTCTTC.